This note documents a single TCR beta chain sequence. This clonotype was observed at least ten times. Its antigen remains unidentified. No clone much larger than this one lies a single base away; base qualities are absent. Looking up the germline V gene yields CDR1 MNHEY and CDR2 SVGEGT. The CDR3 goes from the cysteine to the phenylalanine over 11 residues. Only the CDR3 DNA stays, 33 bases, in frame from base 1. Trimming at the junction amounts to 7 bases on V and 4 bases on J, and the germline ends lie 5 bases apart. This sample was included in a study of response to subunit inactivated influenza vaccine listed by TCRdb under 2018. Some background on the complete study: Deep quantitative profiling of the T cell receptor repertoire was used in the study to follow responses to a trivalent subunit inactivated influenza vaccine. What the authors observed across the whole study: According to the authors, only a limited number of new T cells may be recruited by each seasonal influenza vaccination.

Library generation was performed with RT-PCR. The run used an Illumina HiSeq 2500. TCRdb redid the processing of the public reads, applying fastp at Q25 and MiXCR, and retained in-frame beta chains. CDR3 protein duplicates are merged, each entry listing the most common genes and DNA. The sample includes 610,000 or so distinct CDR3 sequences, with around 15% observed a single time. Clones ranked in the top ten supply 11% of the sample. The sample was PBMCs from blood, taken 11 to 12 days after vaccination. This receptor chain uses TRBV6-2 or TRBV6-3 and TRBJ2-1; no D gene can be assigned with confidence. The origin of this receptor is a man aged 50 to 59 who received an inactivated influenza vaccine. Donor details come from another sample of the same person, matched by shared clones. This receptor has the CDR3 CASTGYNEQFF. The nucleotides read TGTGCCAGCACCGGTTACAATGAGCAGTTCTTC.